The clone carrying this T cell receptor (beta chain) has just one count. Authors' data handling: Researchers report that nucleated cell counts were estimated from reference gene primer amplification. The method was immunoSEQ multiplex PCR; TCRdb's version includes in-frame clones alone and lacks a portion of them. The V and J calls and the clone size are those of that table, but D and trimming were determined from the DNA. The table has roughly 160,000 clones, over 70% seen once. This sample was taken from a study of blood T cell repertoires in COVID-19. About the research overall: COVID-19 samples collected from the United States, Italy and Spain covered acute and convalescent phases. PBMCs, B-cell-depleted T cells, or T cells were the source of the cDNA or gDNA that made up the material.

Per germline, CDR1 MNHEY and CDR2 SVGAGI. The CDR3 is made up of 11 amino acids. Sequenced sample: peripheral blood. The TCR originated in a woman in her seventies who had recovered from COVID-19. This chain connects TRBV6-5 to TRBJ2-7, with D possibly TRBD1 on 6 matching bases. In DNA, the CDR3 is TGTGTTACAGGGCAGGGCAACGAGCAGTACTTC. Protein sequence: CVTGQGNEQYF.